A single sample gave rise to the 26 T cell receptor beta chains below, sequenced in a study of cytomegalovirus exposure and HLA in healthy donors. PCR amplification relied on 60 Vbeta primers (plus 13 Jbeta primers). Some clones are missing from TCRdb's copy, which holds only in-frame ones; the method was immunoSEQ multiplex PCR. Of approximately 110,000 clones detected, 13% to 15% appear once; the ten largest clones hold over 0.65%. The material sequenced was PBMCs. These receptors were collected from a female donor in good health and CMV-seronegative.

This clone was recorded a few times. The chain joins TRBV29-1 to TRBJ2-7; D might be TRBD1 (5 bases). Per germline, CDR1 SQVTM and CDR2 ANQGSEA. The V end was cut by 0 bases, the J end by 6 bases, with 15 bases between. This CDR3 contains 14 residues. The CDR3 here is CSVEDVEPGSEQYF. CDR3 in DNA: TGCAGCGTTGAAGACGTGGAACCAGGGTCCGAGCAGTACTTC.

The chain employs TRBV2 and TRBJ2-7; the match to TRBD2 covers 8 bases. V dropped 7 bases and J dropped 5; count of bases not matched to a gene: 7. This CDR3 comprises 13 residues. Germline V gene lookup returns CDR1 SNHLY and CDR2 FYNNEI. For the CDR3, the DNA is TGTGCCAGCAACCCGGGAGGGCCCCACGAGCAGTACTTC. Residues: CASNPGGPHEQYF. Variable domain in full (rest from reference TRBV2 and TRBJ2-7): EPEVTQTPSHQVTQMGQEVILRCVPISNHLYFYWYRQILGQKVEFLVSFYNNEISEKSEIFDDQFSVERPDGSNFTLKIRSTKLEDSAMYFCASNPGGPHEQYFGPGTRLTVT.

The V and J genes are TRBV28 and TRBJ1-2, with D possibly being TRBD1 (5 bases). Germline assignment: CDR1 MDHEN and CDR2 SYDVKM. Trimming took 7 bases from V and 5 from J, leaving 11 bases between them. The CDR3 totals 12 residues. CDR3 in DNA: TGTGCCAGCACCCAGGGATTGTATGGCTACACCTTC. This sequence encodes CASTQGLYGYTF.

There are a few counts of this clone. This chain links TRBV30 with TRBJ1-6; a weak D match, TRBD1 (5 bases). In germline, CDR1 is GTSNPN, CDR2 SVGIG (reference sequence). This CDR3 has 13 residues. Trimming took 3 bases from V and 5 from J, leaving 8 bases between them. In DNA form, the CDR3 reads TGTGCCTGGAGGGGACTGAATAATTCACCCCTCCACTTT. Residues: CAWRGLNNSPLHF.

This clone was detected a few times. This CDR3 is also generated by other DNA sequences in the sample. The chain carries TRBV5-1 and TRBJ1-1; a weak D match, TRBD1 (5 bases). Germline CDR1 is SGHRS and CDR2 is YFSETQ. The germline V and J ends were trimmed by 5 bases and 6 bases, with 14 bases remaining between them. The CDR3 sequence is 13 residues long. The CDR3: CASRRTPSAEAFF. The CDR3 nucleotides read TGCGCCAGCAGACGGACACCCTCCGCTGAAGCTTTCTTT.

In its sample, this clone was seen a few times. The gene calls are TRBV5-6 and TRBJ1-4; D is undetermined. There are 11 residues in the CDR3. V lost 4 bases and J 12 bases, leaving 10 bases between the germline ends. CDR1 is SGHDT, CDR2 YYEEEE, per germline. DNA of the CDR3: TGTGCCAGCAGCCTAAATAGTGAACTGTTTTTT. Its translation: CASSLNSELFF.

This chain's CDR3 is CASSMDRESTEAFF. The CDR3 DNA reads as TGTGCCAGCAGTATGGACAGGGAGTCGACTGAAGCTTTCTTT. The chain joins TRBV6-1 to TRBJ1-1; TRBD1 agrees at 8 bases. Germline-derived CDR1 and CDR2 are MNHNS and SASEGT. V was clipped by 5 bases and J by 5 bases; unmatched bases: 7. This CDR3 spans 14 amino acids.

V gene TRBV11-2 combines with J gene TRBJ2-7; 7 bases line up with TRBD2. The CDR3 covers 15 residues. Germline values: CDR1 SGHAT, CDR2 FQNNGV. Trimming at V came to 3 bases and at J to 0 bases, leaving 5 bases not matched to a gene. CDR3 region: CASSFSPGGSYEQYF. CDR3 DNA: TGTGCCAGCAGCTTTTCCCCGGGAGGCTCCTACGAGCAGTACTTC.

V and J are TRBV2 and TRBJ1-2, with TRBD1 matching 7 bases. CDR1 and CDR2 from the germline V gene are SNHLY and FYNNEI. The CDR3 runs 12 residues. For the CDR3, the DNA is TGTGCTCGCAAAGGGGGCCAGGATGGCTACACCTTC. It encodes CARKGGQDGYTF.

The CDR3 DNA reads TGCGCCAGCAAGGAGGGCGGCGGACCCTACAATGAGCAGTTCTTC. It yields the protein CASKEGGGPYNEQFF. The chain carries TRBV5-1 and TRBJ2-1, with D possibly being TRBD2 (6 bases). CDR3 length: 15 amino acids. CDR1 and CDR2 (germline): SGHRS, YFSETQ. Trimming removed 6 bases from V and 2 bases from J, with 15 bases in between.

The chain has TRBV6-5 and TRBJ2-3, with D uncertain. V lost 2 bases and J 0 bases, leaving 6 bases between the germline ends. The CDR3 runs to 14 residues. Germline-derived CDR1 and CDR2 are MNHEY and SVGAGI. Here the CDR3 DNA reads TGTGCCAGCAGTTACACCAGGAGCACAGATACGCAGTATTTT. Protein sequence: CASSYTRSTDTQYF.

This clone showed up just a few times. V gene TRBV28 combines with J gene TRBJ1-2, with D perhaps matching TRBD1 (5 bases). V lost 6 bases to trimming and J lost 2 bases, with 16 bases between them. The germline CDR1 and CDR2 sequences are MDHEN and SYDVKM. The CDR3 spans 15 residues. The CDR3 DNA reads TGTGCCAGCAGCCCACCTCAGGGCCCGAACTATGGCTACACCTTC. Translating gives CASSPPQGPNYGYTF.

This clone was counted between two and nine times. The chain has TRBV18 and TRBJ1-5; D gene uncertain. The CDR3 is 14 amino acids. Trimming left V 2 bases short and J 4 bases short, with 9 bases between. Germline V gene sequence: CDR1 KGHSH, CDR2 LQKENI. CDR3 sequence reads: CASSPVQDNQPQHF. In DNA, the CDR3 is TGTGCCAGCTCACCAGTCCAGGATAATCAGCCCCAGCATTTT.

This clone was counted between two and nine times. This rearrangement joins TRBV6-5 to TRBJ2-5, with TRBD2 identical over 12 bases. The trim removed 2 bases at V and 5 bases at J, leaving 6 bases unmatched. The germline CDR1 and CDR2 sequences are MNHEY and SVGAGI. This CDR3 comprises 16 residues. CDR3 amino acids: CASSYGPSGGGETQYF. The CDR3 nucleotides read TGTGCCAGCAGTTACGGCCCTAGCGGGGGGGGCGAGACCCAGTACTTC.

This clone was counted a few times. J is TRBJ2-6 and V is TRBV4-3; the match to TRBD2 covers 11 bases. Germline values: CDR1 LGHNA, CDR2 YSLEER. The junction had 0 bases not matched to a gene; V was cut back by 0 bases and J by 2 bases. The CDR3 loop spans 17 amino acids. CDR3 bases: TGCGCCAGCAGCCAAGATAGCGGGGGGGCTGGGGCCAACGTCCTGACTTTC. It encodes CASSQDSGGAGANVLTF.

CDR3 sequence (DNA): TGTGCCATCAGTGAGTCTAGGCTAGCGGGGGGGTTATCCTACGAGCAGTACTTC. It encodes CAISESRLAGGLSYEQYF. V is TRBV10-3 and J is TRBJ2-7; 12 bases agree with TRBD2. The ends lost 0 bases at V and 1 base at J; junction bases unmatched: 7. Germline CDR1 is ENHRY and CDR2 is SYGVKD. This CDR3 has 18 residues.

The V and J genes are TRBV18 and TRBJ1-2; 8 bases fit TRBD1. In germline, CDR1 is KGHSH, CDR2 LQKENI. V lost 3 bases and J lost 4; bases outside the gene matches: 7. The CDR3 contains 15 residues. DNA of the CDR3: TGTGCCAGCTCACCCCCGGACAGGGTGGGCTATGGCTACACCTTC. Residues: CASSPPDRVGYGYTF. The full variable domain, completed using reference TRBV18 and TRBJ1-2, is NAGVMQNPRHLVRRRGQEARLRCSPMKGHSHVYWYRQLPEEGLKFMVYLQKENIIDESGMPKERFSAEFPKEGPSILRIQQVVRGDSAAYFCASSPPDRVGYGYTFGSGTRLTVV.

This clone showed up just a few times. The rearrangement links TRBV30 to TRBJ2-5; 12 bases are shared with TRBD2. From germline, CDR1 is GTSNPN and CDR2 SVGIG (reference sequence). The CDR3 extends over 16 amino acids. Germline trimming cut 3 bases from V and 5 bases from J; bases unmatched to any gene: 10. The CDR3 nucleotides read TGTGCCTGGAGCCAGACTAGCGGGAGCGGTGTGGAGACCCAGTACTTC. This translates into CAWSQTSGSGVETQYF.

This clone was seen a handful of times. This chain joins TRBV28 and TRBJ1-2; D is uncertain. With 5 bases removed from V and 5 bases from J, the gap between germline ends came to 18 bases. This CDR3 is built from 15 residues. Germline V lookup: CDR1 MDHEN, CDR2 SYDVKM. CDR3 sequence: CASSQAAPPGYGYTF. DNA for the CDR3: TGTGCCAGCAGTCAAGCCGCTCCCCCGGGGTATGGCTACACCTTC.

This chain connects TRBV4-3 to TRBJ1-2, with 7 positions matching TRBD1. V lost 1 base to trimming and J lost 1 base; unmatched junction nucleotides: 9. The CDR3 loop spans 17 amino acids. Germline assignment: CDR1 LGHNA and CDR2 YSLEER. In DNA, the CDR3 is TGCGCCAGCAGCCAAGGAACAGGGGTGGTTGATAACTATGGCTACACCTTC. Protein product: CASSQGTGVVDNYGYTF.

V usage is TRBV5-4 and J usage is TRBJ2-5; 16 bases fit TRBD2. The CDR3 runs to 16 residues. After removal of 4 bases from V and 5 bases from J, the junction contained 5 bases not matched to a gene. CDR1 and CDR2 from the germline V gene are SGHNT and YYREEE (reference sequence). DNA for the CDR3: TGTGCCAGCAGCGCGGGGACTAGCGGGAGGGCGGAGACCCAGTACTTC. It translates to CASSAGTSGRAETQYF.

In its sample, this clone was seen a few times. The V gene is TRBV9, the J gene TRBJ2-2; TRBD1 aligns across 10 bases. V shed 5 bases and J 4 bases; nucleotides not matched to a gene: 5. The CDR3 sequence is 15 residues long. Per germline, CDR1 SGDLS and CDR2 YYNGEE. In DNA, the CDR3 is TGTGCCAGCAGTGCGGGACAGGGGCCCACCGGGGAGCTGTTTTTT. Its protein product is CASSAGQGPTGELFF. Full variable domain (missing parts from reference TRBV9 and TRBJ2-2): DSGVTQTPKHLITATGQRVTLRCSPRSGDLSVYWYQQSLDQGLQFLIQYYNGEERAKGNILERFSAQQFPDLHSELNLSSLELGDSALYFCASSAGQGPTGELFFGEGSRLTVL.

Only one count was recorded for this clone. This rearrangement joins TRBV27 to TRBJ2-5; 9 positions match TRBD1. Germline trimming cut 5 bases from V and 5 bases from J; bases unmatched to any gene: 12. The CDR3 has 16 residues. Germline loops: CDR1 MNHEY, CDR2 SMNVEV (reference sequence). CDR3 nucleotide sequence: TGTGCCAGCAGTAGGGGGACAGGGTCAAGTTGGGAGACCCAGTACTTC. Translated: CASSRGTGSSWETQYF.

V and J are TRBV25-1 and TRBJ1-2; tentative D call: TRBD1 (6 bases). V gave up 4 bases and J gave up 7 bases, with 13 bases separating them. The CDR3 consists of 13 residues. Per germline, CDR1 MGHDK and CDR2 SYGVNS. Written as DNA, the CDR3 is TGTGCCAGCAGTGCAGGGGTTGGCCTTGGCTACACCTTC. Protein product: CASSAGVGLGYTF.

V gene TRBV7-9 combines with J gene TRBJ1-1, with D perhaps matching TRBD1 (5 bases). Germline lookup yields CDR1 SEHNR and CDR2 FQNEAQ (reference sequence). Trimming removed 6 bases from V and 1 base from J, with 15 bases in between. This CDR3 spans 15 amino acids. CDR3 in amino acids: CASSRTTETNTEAFF. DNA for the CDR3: TGTGCCAGCAGTCGTACGACAGAAACGAACACTGAAGCTTTCTTT.

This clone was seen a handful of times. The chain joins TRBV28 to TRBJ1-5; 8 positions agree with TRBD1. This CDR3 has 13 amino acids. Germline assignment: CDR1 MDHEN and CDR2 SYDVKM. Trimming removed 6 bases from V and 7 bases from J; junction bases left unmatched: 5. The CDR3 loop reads CASRVTGAQPQHF. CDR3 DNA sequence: TGTGCCAGCAGAGTGACAGGGGCCCAGCCCCAGCATTTT.